One sample yielded the 10 T cell receptor beta chains listed below, sequenced in a study of response to subunit inactivated influenza vaccine. TCRdb recomputed calls from the RT-PCR reads with MiXCR, one row per CDR3 protein. Of over 300,000 distinct CDR3 sequences listed, 20% to 25% are singletons. This sample comprised PBMCs from blood, obtained less than 22 months after vaccination. These receptor sequences come from a man aged 50 to 69 who received an inactivated influenza vaccine.

CDR3 residues: CASSLMRSAIEFGGELFF. For the CDR3, the DNA is TGTGCCAGCAGCTTGATGCGTTCCGCTATAGAATTTGGCGGGGAGCTGTTTTTT. The chain joins TRBV5-4 to TRBJ2-2; D unclear. The CDR3 is made up of 18 amino acids. The germline CDR1 and CDR2 sequences are SGHNT and YYREEE (reference sequence). The V end lost 1 base, the J end lost 7 bases, and 23 bases lay between the germline ends.

This chain connects TRBV20-1 to TRBJ2-1; no clear D gene. Germline loops: CDR1 DFQATT, CDR2 SNEGSKA (reference sequence). This CDR3 comprises 12 residues. Trimming stripped 0 bases from V and 6 bases from J, with 6 bases between. CDR3 DNA sequence: TGCAGTGCTAGAGATCATGTCAATGAGCAGTTCTTC. The encoded protein is CSARDHVNEQFF.

J is TRBJ1-1 and V is TRBV7-9, with D perhaps TRBD1 (6 bases). The CDR3 has 15 amino acids. Germline V gene sequence: CDR1 SEHNR, CDR2 FQNEAQ (reference sequence). Trimming took 8 bases from V and 4 from J, leaving 20 bases between them. Here the CDR3 reads CASFFGGVEGTEAFF. The DNA for the CDR3 is TGTGCCAGCTTTTTCGGGGGCGTCGAGGGCACTGAAGCTTTCTTT. Using reference TRBV7-9 and TRBJ1-1 for the parts outside the CDR3, the full variable domain is DTGVSQNPRHKITKRGQNVTFRCDPISEHNRLYWYRQTLGQGPEFLTYFQNEAQLEKSRLLSDRFSAERPKGSFSTLEIQRTEQGDSAMYLCASFFGGVEGTEAFFGQGTRLTVV.

This rearrangement joins TRBV7-2 to TRBJ1-2; D might be TRBD1 (5 bases). From germline, CDR1 is SGHTA and CDR2 FQGNSA. V was trimmed by 6 bases and J by 2 bases, leaving 22 bases between them. This CDR3 has 17 residues. The chain's CDR3 is CASSRPGRPPLNYGYTF. In DNA form, the CDR3 reads TGTGCCAGCAGTCGTCCGGGACGGCCACCGCTAAACTATGGCTACACCTTC.

The V call is TRBV10-3, the J call TRBJ1-6; D unclear. Germline V gene data show CDR1 as ENHRY and CDR2 as SYGVKD. The V and J ends lost 2 bases and 9 bases respectively, with 11 bases between them. This CDR3 region has 14 residues. The CDR3 protein is CAISEGGRGSPLHF. CDR3 coding DNA: TGTGCCATCAGTGAGGGCGGACGGGGTTCACCCCTCCACTTT.

The chain is built from TRBV9 and TRBJ2-1; 8 bases are a match to TRBD2. The CDR3 totals 17 residues. The junction had 14 bases not matched to a gene; V was cut back by 0 bases and J by 9 bases. CDR1 and CDR2 from the germline V gene are SGDLS and YYNGEE. CDR3 loop: CASSVDPGRALPGEQFF. The CDR3 nucleotides read TGTGCCAGCAGCGTAGATCCCGGGAGGGCCCTTCCGGGTGAGCAGTTCTTC.

The rearrangement uses TRBV12-3 or TRBV12-4 and TRBJ1-6, with a possible D match to TRBD1 (5 bases). V gave up 6 bases and J gave up 9 bases, with 24 bases separating them. This CDR3 has 17 amino acids. The CDR3 reads CASSPRGTRALSSPLHF. The CDR3 DNA sequence: TGTGCCAGCAGCCCCCGGGGCACCAGGGCCCTCTCTTCACCCCTCCACTTT.

This clonotype was recorded at least ten times. The rearrangement links TRBV12-3 or TRBV12-4 to TRBJ1-1; a weak D match, TRBD1 (6 bases). This CDR3 has 14 amino acids. V was cut by 3 bases and J by 5 bases, with 13 bases left in between. The CDR3 spells CASSFRTARTEAFF. In DNA, the CDR3 is TGTGCCAGCAGTTTTAGGACAGCTAGAACTGAAGCTTTCTTT.

This clonotype appeared a few times. The genes are TRBV5-6 and TRBJ1-1; 7 bases agree with TRBD1. V was clipped by 0 bases and J by 5 bases; unmatched bases: 7. This CDR3 has 15 residues. Germline loops: CDR1 SGHDT, CDR2 YYEEEE. This CDR3 is CASSLAPGGATEAFF. In nucleotides, the CDR3 is TGTGCCAGCAGCTTGGCACCAGGGGGTGCAACTGAAGCTTTCTTT. Full variable domain (outside the CDR3, taken from reference TRBV5-6 and TRBJ1-1): DAGVTQSPTHLIKTRGQQVTLRCSPKSGHDTVSWYQQALGQGPQFIFQYYEEEERQRGNFPDRFSGHQFPNYSSELNVNALLLGDSALYLCASSLAPGGATEAFFGQGTRLTVV.

Only a few counts were recorded for this clonotype. The chain couples TRBV5-1 to TRBJ2-1; perhaps TRBD1 as D (5 bases). The germline V gene has CDR1 SGHRS and CDR2 YFSETQ. This CDR3 region has 14 residues. V lost 3 bases, J lost 8 bases, and 15 bases lay in between. CDR3: CASSSSVVGHEQFF. The DNA for the CDR3 is TGCGCCAGCAGCTCGTCGGTGGTGGGGCATGAGCAGTTCTTC.